Listed here are 32 T cell receptor beta chains from one sample, sequenced in a study of neurological immune-mediated disorders (dated by TCRdb to about 2019). The library came from 5' RACE. TCRdb names Illumina HiSeq 2500 as the instrument used. The public reads were run again by TCRdb, first through fastp at Q25 and then through MiXCR, and only productive beta chains were kept. CDR3 protein sequences are deduplicated, and each keeps its most common genes and DNA. Counted in this sample were approximately 50,000 distinct CDR3 sequences; around 4% of them appeared once. The ten top clones hold 1.5% to 2% of the sample. Sequences were obtained from PBMCs. The receptors derive from a man aged 25-45 years with multiple sclerosis.

The sample holds many counts of this clonotype. The gene calls are TRBV12-3 or TRBV12-4 and TRBJ1-4; the D is unclear. CDR3 length: 15 residues. With 7 bases removed from V and 4 bases from J, the gap between germline ends came to 16 bases. The CDR3 sequence: CASKFSTADNEKLFF. CDR3 in DNA: TGTGCCAGCAAATTTTCGACGGCAGATAATGAAAAACTGTTTTTT.

The table lists this clonotype with many counts. The chain is built from TRBV5-1 and TRBJ2-1, with D perhaps matching TRBD2 (5 bases). V was trimmed by 4 bases and J by 4 bases, leaving 18 bases between them. Germline assignment: CDR1 SGHRS and CDR2 YFSETQ. The CDR3 is 16 amino acids. The CDR3 sequence: CASSPVGSGPYNEQFF. CDR3 DNA: TGCGCCAGCAGCCCCGTTGGGAGCGGACCATACAATGAGCAGTTCTTC.

This clonotype has only a few counts. With a much larger clone just one base away, this may be a read error. In this CDR3 the conserved last residue, phenylalanine or tryptophan, is missing, so a read error is likely. The chain is built from TRBV5-1 and TRBJ2-3; D not certain. This CDR3 contains 14 residues. Deletions cut 2 bases from V and 5 bases from J, with 12 bases between. Germline loops: CDR1 SGHRS, CDR2 YFSETQ. In nucleotides, the CDR3 is TGCGCCAGCAGCTTAACCACCAAGGGAGATACGCAGTATATT. Protein sequence: CASSLTTKGDTQYI.

This clonotype was recorded at least ten times. The rearrangement joins TRBV4-2 to TRBJ1-2; a possible D gene is TRBD1 (5 bases). V was cut by 1 base and J by 3 bases, with 12 bases left in between. The V gene's germline CDR1 is LGHNA and CDR2 YNFKEQ. This CDR3 has 15 amino acids. The CDR3 coding sequence is TGTGCCAGCAGCCAAGGATCAGGGAGGGACTATGGCTACACCTTC. It is translated as CASSQGSGRDYGYTF.

This clonotype was detected ten times or more. The V and J genes are TRBV20-1 and TRBJ2-7; 7 nucleotides agree with TRBD2. V lost 8 bases and J lost 4; bases outside the gene matches: 11. This CDR3 has 13 amino acids. The V gene's germline CDR1 is DFQATT and CDR2 SNEGSKA (reference sequence). CDR3 coding DNA: TGCAGTTTTACCGGGACTAATAATTACGAGCAGTACTTC. This sequence encodes CSFTGTNNYEQYF.

The sample holds a few counts of this clonotype. Germline and junction disagree at one end, which may indicate a read error. The chain carries TRBV20-1 and TRBJ1-5; D is unclear. The germline gives CDR1 DFQATT, CDR2 SNEGSKA (reference sequence). There are 12 residues in the CDR3. The CDR3 sequence is CSAGFGNQPQNF. CDR3 coding DNA: TGCAGTGCCGGTTTCGGAAATCAGCCCCAGAATTTT.

This clonotype has a count of ten or more. The rearrangement uses TRBV5-1 and TRBJ2-1, with TRBD2 matching 8 bases. CDR1 SGHRS and CDR2 YFSETQ come from the germline V gene. V lost 0 bases and J lost 4; bases outside the gene matches: 3. The CDR3 has 15 amino acids. Written as DNA, the CDR3 is TGCGCCAGCAGCTTGGAACTAGCGGATTACAATGAGCAGTTCTTC. This codes for CASSLELADYNEQFF.

This clonotype was observed at least ten times. A junction end diverges from the germline sequence, so it may reflect a read error. V and J are TRBV20-1 and TRBJ1-6; no clear D gene. The CDR3 runs to 14 residues. The germline V gene encodes CDR1 DFQATT and CDR2 SNEGSKA (reference sequence). The CDR3 reads CSVIRRVGSSPLNF. CDR3 DNA sequence: TGCAGTGTGATCAGGAGGGTGGGGAGTTCACCCCTCAACTTT.

A remark on this clonotype: The junction does not match germline at one end; this may be a read error. The chain carries TRBV20-1 and TRBJ1-5, with D possibly being TRBD1 (6 bases). Germline loops: CDR1 DFQATT, CDR2 SNEGSKA (reference sequence). This CDR3 has 14 amino acids. The CDR3 loop reads CSARKTGLGQPQNF. CDR3 sequence (DNA): TGCAGTGCTAGGAAAACAGGGCTCGGTCAGCCCCAGAATTTT.

About this clonotype itself: This may be a read error: a much more frequent sequence differs by one nucleotide. The J gene is TRBJ2-7, the V gene TRBV5-1; 7 bases agree with TRBD2. CDR3 length: 14 amino acids. V lost 4 bases and J lost 3; bases outside the gene matches: 7. CDR1 is SGHRS and CDR2 is YFSETQ in the germline V gene. This CDR3 is CASSAGERLYEQYF. The CDR3 region has the DNA TGCGCCAGCAGCGCGGGGGAAAGGCTCTACGAGCAGTACTTC. The variable domain in full, completed from reference TRBV5-1 and TRBJ2-7, reads KAGVTQTPRYLIKTRGQQVTLSCSPISGHRSVSWYQQTPGQGLQFLFEYFSETQRNKGNFPGRFSGRQFSNSRSEMNVSTLELGDSALYLCASSAGERLYEQYFGPGTRLTVT.

This clonotype occurred many times. This chain connects TRBV3-1 to TRBJ2-7, with unresolved D. The CDR3 contains 14 residues. From germline, CDR1 is LGHDT and CDR2 YNNKEL (reference sequence). Trimming removed 5 bases from V and 3 bases from J, with 14 bases in between. The CDR3 nucleotides are TGTGCCAGCAGCTGGTCGTCGGAGTACTACGAGCAGTACTTC. Translated, it gives CASSWSSEYYEQYF.

This clonotype was seen at least ten times. V usage is TRBV29-1 and J usage is TRBJ1-1; a weak D match, TRBD1 (5 bases). CDR3 length equals 12 residues. Looked up from germline, CDR1 is SQVTM and CDR2 is ANQGSEA. Trimming took 4 bases from V and 6 from J, leaving 12 bases between them. CDR3: CSVGSWGAEAFF. The CDR3 DNA sequence: TGCAGCGTTGGGTCCTGGGGGGCTGAAGCTTTCTTT.

This clonotype came up many times. The genes are TRBV20-1 and TRBJ1-5; D is perhaps TRBD1 (6 bases). The germline gives CDR1 DFQATT, CDR2 SNEGSKA (reference sequence). V shed 6 bases and J shed 1 base, with 13 bases lying between them. The CDR3 has 14 residues. The CDR3 bases are TGCAGTGCCCTGAAGGGGGGAAGCAATCAGCCCCAGCATTTT. This gives the protein CSALKGGSNQPQHF.

This clonotype was observed many times. The genes are TRBV4-1 and TRBJ2-1; D is unresolved. Trimming took 1 base from V and 0 from J, leaving 4 bases between them. The CDR3 loop spans 14 amino acids. The V gene's germline CDR1 is MGHRA and CDR2 YSYEKL. This CDR3 is CASSQGVSYNEQFF. CDR3 DNA sequence: TGCGCCAGCAGCCAAGGAGTCTCCTACAATGAGCAGTTCTTC.

This clonotype was picked up many times. The chain carries TRBV10-3 and TRBJ2-5; no reliable D call. V was cut by 6 bases and J by 5 bases, with 13 bases left in between. Germline CDR1 and CDR2: ENHRY and SYGVKD. The CDR3 runs to 13 residues. The CDR3 region is CAIRRVEEETQYF. The CDR3 nucleotides read TGTGCCATCAGACGGGTCGAGGAGGAGACCCAGTACTTC.

This clonotype was found many times. V and J are TRBV7-9 and TRBJ1-2; the D gene is possibly TRBD1 (6 bases). The length of the CDR3 is 17 residues. The germline V gene has CDR1 SEHNR and CDR2 FQNEAQ (reference sequence). Trimming took off 1 base at V and 7 bases at J, with 22 bases between the two ends. CDR3 DNA sequence: TGTGCCAGCAGCTTAGTTGGCAGGGGAAGTTCCCTCGGTGGCTACACCTTC. The encoded protein is CASSLVGRGSSLGGYTF.

This clonotype was recorded at least ten times. The chain links TRBV7-2 to TRBJ2-6; TRBD2 agrees at 12 bases. J was trimmed by 0 bases and V by 2 bases; bases with no gene match: 8. From germline, CDR1 is SGHTA and CDR2 FQGNSA. CDR3 length equals 20 residues. CDR3 bases: TGTGCCAGCAGCTTATACTCGACGGGACTAGCGGGCTCTGGGGCCAACGTCCTGACTTTC. This codes for CASSLYSTGLAGSGANVLTF.

This clonotype was recorded at least ten times. The chain links TRBV5-6 to TRBJ2-2, with 10 bases fitting TRBD2. The CDR3 is 18 residues long. With 4 bases clipped from V and 4 bases from J, the junction kept 13 bases outside the gene matches. Per germline, CDR1 SGHDT and CDR2 YYEEEE. The CDR3 region is CASSPRASGRLITGELFF. The CDR3 DNA sequence: TGTGCCAGCAGCCCGAGGGCTAGCGGGAGATTGATCACCGGGGAGCTGTTTTTT. Drawing the rest from reference TRBV5-6 and TRBJ2-2, the complete variable domain is DAGVTQSPTHLIKTRGQQVTLRCSPKSGHDTVSWYQQALGQGPQFIFQYYEEEERQRGNFPDRFSGHQFPNYSSELNVNALLLGDSALYLCASSPRASGRLITGELFFGEGSRLTVL.

This clonotype was seen at least ten times. CDR3 in DNA: TGTGCCAGCAGAGACTATGGCTACACCTTC. It codes for CASRDYGYTF. V is TRBV2 and J is TRBJ1-2; D remains unclear. The germline gives CDR1 SNHLY, CDR2 FYNNEI. The germline V and J ends were trimmed by 6 bases and 3 bases, with 2 bases remaining between them. The CDR3 is made up of 10 amino acids.

This clonotype appeared many times. The chain recombines TRBV28 with TRBJ1-1; D is possibly TRBD1 (6 bases). The CDR3 spans 16 residues. V gave up 4 bases and J gave up 1 base, with 16 bases separating them. Germline V CDR1 and CDR2: MDHEN, SYDVKM. The CDR3, as DNA: TGTGCCAGCAGTTCTATACAGGGAGCACCGAACACTGAAGCTTTCTTT. Translating gives CASSSIQGAPNTEAFF.

This clonotype showed up many times. The V gene is TRBV29-1, the J gene TRBJ2-7, with D possibly TRBD2 on 6 matching bases. CDR1 is SQVTM, CDR2 ANQGSEA, per germline. V was pared by 2 bases and J by 2 bases, with 13 bases between. The CDR3 is 14 residues long. CDR3 protein: CSVELLGGAYEQYF. The CDR3 nucleotides are TGCAGCGTTGAACTCTTGGGGGGAGCCTACGAGCAGTACTTC.

Only a few counts were recorded for this clonotype. A much larger clone lies one base from this, so it may be a read error. The chain employs TRBV14 and TRBJ1-2, with D possibly being TRBD1 (5 bases). CDR3 length equals 14 residues. The germline V gene encodes CDR1 SGHDN and CDR2 FVKESK. The CDR3: CANSQGYSGQGYTF. CDR3 nucleotides: TGTGCCAACAGCCAAGGTTACTCAGGGCAGGGCTACACCTTC.

This clonotype was seen repeatedly, ten times or more. The chain recombines TRBV10-3 with TRBJ1-2; D gene unclear. Trimming stripped 2 bases from V and 3 bases from J, with 7 bases between. The germline gives CDR1 ENHRY, CDR2 SYGVKD. This CDR3 has 13 amino acids. The DNA for the CDR3 is TGTGCCATCAGTGAGGAGGAATACTATGGCTACACCTTC. Translating it yields CAISEEEYYGYTF.

This clonotype was recorded many times. The CDR3 DNA reads TGCAGTGCTAAGGATCCCCGAGCGGGAAACACCGGGGAGCTGTTTTTT. Protein: CSAKDPRAGNTGELFF. The chain employs TRBV20-1 and TRBJ2-2; TRBD2 matches 7 bases. Germline trimming cut 4 bases from V and 2 bases from J; bases unmatched to any gene: 10. The CDR3 contains 16 residues. Germline V gene data show CDR1 as DFQATT and CDR2 as SNEGSKA (reference sequence).

This clonotype was seen at least ten times. V usage is TRBV5-1 and J usage is TRBJ2-3; D possibly uses TRBD1 or TRBD2 (5 bases each). The germline CDR1 and CDR2 sequences are SGHRS and YFSETQ. The CDR3 has 13 amino acids. The V end lost 4 bases, the J end lost 5 bases, and 11 bases lay between the germline ends. CDR3 residues: CASSLGTGDTQYF. The CDR3 DNA is TGCGCCAGCAGCCTAGGGACCGGAGATACGCAGTATTTT.

The rearrangement joins TRBV18 to TRBJ1-3; D unresolved. The CDR3 runs 16 residues. CDR1 and CDR2 from the germline V gene are KGHSH and LQKENI. Trimming took off 0 bases at V and 0 bases at J, with 9 bases between the two ends. The CDR3 reads CASSPPGSPSGNTIYF. The CDR3 nucleotides are TGTGCCAGCTCACCACCGGGGAGCCCCTCTGGAAACACCATATATTTT.

This clonotype was found many times. The V gene is TRBV20-1, the J gene TRBJ1-3; maybe TRBD1 (5 bases). V lost 5 bases to trimming and J lost 0 bases, with 14 bases between them. The germline V gene has CDR1 DFQATT and CDR2 SNEGSKA (reference sequence). CDR3 length: 15 amino acids. CDR3 nucleotides: TGCAGTGCTTCAAACAGGCCCGGCTCTGGAAACACCATATATTTT. This translates into CSASNRPGSGNTIYF.

This clonotype has ten or more counts. This chain uses TRBV12-3 or TRBV12-4 with TRBJ2-7, with 9 nucleotides matching TRBD1. J was trimmed by 2 bases and V by 6 bases; bases with no gene match: 8. CDR3 length equals 15 residues. The DNA for the CDR3 is TGTGCCAGCAGCCCCTCACAGGGGGCTACCTACGAGCAGTACTTC. It codes for CASSPSQGATYEQYF.

There are a few counts of this clonotype. The chain carries TRBV29-1 and TRBJ2-1, with D uncertain. This CDR3 contains 15 residues. Trimming shortened V by 6 bases and J by 4 bases, and 19 bases separated the two germline ends. From germline, CDR1 is SQVTM and CDR2 ANQGSEA. Written as DNA, the CDR3 is TGCAGCGTGGTGGGCCAGGAGCTCGGGTACAATGAGCAGTTCTTC. Its protein is CSVVGQELGYNEQFF.

This clonotype was seen ten or more times. This chain links TRBV5-1 with TRBJ2-5; the match to TRBD1 covers 11 bases. The V gene's germline CDR1 is SGHRS and CDR2 YFSETQ. The junction had 6 bases not matched to a gene; V was cut back by 0 bases and J by 5 bases. CDR3 length equals 16 residues. The CDR3 bases are TGCGCCAGCAGCTTGGGTGGACAGGGGGCGAGTGAGACCCAGTACTTC. Its protein product is CASSLGGQGASETQYF.

This clonotype was seen repeatedly, ten times or more. This chain links TRBV20-1 with TRBJ2-1, with a possible D match to TRBD2 (5 bases). This CDR3 has 14 residues. Germline loops: CDR1 DFQATT, CDR2 SNEGSKA (reference sequence). Trimming took off 0 bases at V and 6 bases at J, with 12 bases between the two ends. CDR3 bases: TGCAGTGCTAGAGACCTTCTAGCTGGCAATGAGCAGTTCTTC. Translating gives CSARDLLAGNEQFF.

At least ten counts were recorded for this clonotype. The rearrangement links TRBV5-1 to TRBJ2-7; D may be TRBD1 (5 bases). The CDR3 consists of 15 residues. Trimming left V 4 bases short and J 5 bases short, with 19 bases between. The V gene's germline CDR1 is SGHRS and CDR2 YFSETQ. This CDR3 reads CASSGAIPGLDEQYF. The CDR3 DNA sequence: TGCGCCAGCAGCGGGGCCATCCCAGGGTTGGACGAGCAGTACTTC.